Listed below are T cell receptor beta chains from one sample, sequenced in a study of blood T cells in healthy people across ages. TCRdb processed the 5' RACE reads anew with MiXCR; each CDR3 protein has one entry. This sample has some 930,000 distinct CDR3 sequences, with about 29% found just once. This same sample was also part of a study on T cells of mothers and their children.

Sample: blood. These receptors all stem from a woman aged 40 to 50 in good health. CDR3s leave out the opening cysteine and the closing phenylalanine or tryptophan. The order of the fields is CDR3 length, J gene, V gene, CDR3 protein.

>11|TRBJ1-5|TRBV6-2/TRBV6-3
ASSYIGLQPQH
>11|TRBJ1-1|TRBV20-1
SASLEVWTEAF
>10|TRBJ1-2|TRBV5-1
ASSFPGLGYT
>15|TRBJ1-4|TRBV4-3
ASSQDVRELTNEKLF
>13|TRBJ2-2|TRBV4-1
ASSRQAANTGELF
>14|TRBJ2-7|TRBV24-1
ATSDRDRESSYEQY
>14|TRBJ2-5|TRBV18
ASSLYGTGGQETQY
>14|TRBJ1-4|TRBV27
ASSLMRPLTNEKLF
>13|TRBJ2-5|TRBV5-1
ASSLMAGEWGEQY
>11|TRBJ2-5|TRBV20-1
SAATGTGIEQY
>16|TRBJ2-7|TRBV4-1
ASSQEVASGGSLGEQY
>13|TRBJ2-7|TRBV20-1
SARAYGQGSYEQY
>9|TRBJ2-7|TRBV7-8
ASSLRSEQY
>11|TRBJ1-1|TRBV7-7
ASSFDQNTEAF
>12|TRBJ1-2|TRBV7-8
ASSLSSGADGYT
>12|TRBJ2-4|TRBV28
ASSLPGRVNIQY
>15|TRBJ2-4|TRBV6-6
ASSRTKSDLAKTIQY
>13|TRBJ1-1|TRBV27
ASSPGGRVRDEAF
>13|TRBJ2-7|TRBV2
VSSTDRGGSYEQY
>12|TRBJ2-1|TRBV9
ATGGASGRNEQF
>12|TRBJ2-3|TRBV4-3
ASSRDGSTDTQY